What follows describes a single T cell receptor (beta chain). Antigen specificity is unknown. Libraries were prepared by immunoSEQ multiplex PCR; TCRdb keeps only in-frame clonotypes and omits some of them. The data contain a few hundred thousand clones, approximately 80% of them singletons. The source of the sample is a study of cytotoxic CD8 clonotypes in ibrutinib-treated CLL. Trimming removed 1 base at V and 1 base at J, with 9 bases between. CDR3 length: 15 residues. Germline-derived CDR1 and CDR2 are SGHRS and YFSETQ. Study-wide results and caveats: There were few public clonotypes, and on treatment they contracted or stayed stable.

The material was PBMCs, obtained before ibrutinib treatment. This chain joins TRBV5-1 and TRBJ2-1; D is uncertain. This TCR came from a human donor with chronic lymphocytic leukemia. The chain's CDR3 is CASSLYYGSYNEQFF. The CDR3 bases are TGCGCCAGCAGCTTGTACTACGGGTCCTACAATGAGCAGTTCTTC.